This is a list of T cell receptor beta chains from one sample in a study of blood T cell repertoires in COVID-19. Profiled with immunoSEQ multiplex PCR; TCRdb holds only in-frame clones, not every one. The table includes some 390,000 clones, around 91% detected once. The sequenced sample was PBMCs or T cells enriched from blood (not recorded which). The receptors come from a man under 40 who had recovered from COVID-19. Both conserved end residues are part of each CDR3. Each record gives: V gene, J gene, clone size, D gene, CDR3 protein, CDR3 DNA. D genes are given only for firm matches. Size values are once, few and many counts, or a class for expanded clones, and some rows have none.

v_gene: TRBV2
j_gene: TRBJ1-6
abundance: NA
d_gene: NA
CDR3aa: CASSERQGQNSPLHF
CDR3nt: TGTGCCAGCAGTGAACGGCAGGGTCAGAATTCACCCCTCCACTTT

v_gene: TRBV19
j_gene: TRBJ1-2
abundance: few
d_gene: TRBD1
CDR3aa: CASRKQGAGYTF
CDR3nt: TGTGCCAGTAGGAAACAGGGGGCTGGCTACACCTTC

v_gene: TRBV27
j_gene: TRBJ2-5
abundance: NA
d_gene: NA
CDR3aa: CASSPRTGGETQYF
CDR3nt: TGTGCCAGCAGTCCCCGGACAGGAGGGGAGACCCAGTACTTC

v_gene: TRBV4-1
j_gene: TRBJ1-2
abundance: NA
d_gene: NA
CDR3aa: CASSQLDRNYGYTF
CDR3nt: TGCGCCAGCAGCCAACTTGACAGAAACTATGGCTACACCTTC

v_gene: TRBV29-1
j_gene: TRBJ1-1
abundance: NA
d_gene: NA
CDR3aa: CSVSEAFF
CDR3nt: TGCAGCGTCTCTGAAGCTTTCTTT

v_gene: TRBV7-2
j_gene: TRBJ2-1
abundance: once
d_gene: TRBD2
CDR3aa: CASSLGREGYNEQFF
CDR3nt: TGTGCCAGCAGCTTAGGCAGGGAGGGATACAATGAGCAGTTCTTC

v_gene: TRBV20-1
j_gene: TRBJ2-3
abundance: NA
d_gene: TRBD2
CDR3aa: CSASSSGADTQYF
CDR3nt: TGCAGTGCTAGTAGTAGCGGGGCAGATACGCAGTATTTT

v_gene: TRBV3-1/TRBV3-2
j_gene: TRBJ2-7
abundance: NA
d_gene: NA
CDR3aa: CASSQGRGTAEQYF
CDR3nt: TGTGCCAGCAGCCAAGGGAGGGGAACCGCCGAGCAGTACTTC

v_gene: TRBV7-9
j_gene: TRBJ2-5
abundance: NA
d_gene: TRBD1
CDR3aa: CASSFPGQGQTQYF
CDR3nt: TGTGCCAGCAGTTTTCCGGGACAGGGTCAGACCCAGTACTTC

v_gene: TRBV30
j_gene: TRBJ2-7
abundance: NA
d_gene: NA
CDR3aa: CAWTTGPGANEQYF
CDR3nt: TGTGCCTGGACGACAGGACCTGGGGCCAACGAGCAGTACTTC

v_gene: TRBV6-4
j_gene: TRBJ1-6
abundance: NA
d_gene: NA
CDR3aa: CASSDSTAGNSPLHF
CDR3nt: TGTGCCAGCAGTGACAGTACAGCTGGGAATTCACCCCTCCACTTT

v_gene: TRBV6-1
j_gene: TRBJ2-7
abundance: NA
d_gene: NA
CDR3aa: CASSEWVGNSYEQYF
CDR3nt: TGTGCCAGCAGTGAGTGGGTGGGCAACTCCTACGAGCAGTACTTC

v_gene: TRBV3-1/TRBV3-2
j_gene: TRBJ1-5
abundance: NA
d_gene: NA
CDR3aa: CASSQGVADQPQHF
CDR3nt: TGTGCCAGCAGCCAAGGGGTTGCGGATCAGCCCCAGCATTTT

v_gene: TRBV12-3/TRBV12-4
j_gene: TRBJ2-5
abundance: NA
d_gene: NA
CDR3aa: CASSSVEQETQYF
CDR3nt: TGTGCCAGCAGTTCGGTTGAACAAGAGACCCAGTACTTC

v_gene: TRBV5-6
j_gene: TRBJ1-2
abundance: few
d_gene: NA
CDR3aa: CASSPTLNYGYTF
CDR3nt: TGTGCCAGCAGCCCGACACTTAACTATGGCTACACCTTC

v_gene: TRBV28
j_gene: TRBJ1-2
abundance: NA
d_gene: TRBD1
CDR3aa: CASSLGDRGGGYTF
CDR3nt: TGTGCCAGCAGTTTGGGGGACAGGGGAGGCGGCTACACCTTC

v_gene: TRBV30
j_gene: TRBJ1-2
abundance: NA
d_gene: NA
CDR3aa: CAWTLPGYYGYTF
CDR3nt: TGTGCCTGGACCCTCCCAGGGTACTATGGCTACACCTTC

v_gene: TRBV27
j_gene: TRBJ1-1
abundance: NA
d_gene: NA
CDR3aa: CASSLKGAEAFF
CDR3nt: TGTGCCAGCAGTTTAAAGGGGGCTGAAGCTTTCTTT

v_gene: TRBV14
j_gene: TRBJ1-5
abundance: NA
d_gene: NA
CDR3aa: CASSQDTGGAGNQPQHF
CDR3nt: TGTGCCAGCAGCCAAGATACGGGAGGGGCGGGCAATCAGCCCCAGCATTTT

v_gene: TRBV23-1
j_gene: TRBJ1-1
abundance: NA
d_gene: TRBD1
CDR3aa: CASSQPGQLNTEAFF
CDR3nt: TGCGCCAGCAGTCAACCGGGACAGCTGAACACTGAAGCTTTCTTT

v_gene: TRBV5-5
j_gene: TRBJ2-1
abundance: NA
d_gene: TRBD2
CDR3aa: CASSLRTSGNNEQFF
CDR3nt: TGTGCCAGCAGCTTGCGGACTAGCGGGAACAATGAGCAGTTCTTC

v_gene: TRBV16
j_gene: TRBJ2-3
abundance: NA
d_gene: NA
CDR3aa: CASSQTRSSTDTQYF
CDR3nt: TGTGCCAGCAGCCAGACCCGGAGTAGCACAGATACGCAGTATTTT

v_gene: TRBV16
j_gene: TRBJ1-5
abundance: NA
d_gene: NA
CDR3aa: CASSQSGGGNQPQHF
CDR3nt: TGTGCCAGCAGCCAATCGGGGGGGGGCAATCAGCCCCAGCATTTT

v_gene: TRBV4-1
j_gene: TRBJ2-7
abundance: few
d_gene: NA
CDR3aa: CASSQDLRFEQYF
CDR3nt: TGCGCCAGCAGCCAAGATCTTCGGTTTGAGCAGTACTTC

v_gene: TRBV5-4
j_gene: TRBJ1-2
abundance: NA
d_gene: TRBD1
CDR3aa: CASSLGGDRAKGYTF
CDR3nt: TGTGCCAGCAGCTTGGGAGGGGACAGGGCGAAGGGCTACACCTTC

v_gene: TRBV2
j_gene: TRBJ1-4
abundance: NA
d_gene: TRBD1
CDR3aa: CASRDRDSRNEKLFF
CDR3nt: TGTGCCAGCAGGGACCGGGACAGCAGGAATGAAAAACTGTTTTTT

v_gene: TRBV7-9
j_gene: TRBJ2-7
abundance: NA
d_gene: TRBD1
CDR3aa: CASSTPGQGRWEQYF
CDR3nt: TGTGCCAGCAGTACCCCGGGACAGGGACGTTGGGAGCAGTACTTC

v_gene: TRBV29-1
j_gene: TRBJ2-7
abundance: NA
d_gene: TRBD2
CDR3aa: CSVNTGTSGSHEQYF
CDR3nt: TGCAGCGTAAATACCGGGACTAGCGGGAGCCACGAGCAGTACTTC

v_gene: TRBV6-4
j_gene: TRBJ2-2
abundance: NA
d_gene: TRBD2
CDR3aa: CASTPSSGSTGELFF
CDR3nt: TGTGCCAGCACCCCCTCTAGCGGGAGCACCGGGGAGCTGTTTTTT

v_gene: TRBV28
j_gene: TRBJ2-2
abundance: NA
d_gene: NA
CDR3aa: CASSPGQLPGELFF
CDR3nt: TGTGCCAGCAGTCCCGGACAGCTCCCCGGGGAGCTGTTTTTT

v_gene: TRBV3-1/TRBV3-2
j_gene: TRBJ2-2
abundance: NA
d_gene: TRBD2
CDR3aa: CASSSGLVGTGELFF
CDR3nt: TGTGCCAGCAGCTCCGGACTAGTCGGCACCGGGGAGCTGTTTTTT

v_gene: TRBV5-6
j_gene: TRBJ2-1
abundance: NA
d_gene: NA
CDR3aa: CASSPISVAEQFF
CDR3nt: TGTGCCAGCAGCCCTATTAGCGTGGCTGAGCAGTTCTTC

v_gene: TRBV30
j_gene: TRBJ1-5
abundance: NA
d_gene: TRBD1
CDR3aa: CAWRAGTGKNQPQHF
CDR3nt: TGTGCCTGGAGGGCAGGGACAGGGAAAAATCAGCCCCAGCATTTT

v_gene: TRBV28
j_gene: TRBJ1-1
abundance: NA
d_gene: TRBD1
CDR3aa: CASSPWTGINTEAFF
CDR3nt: TGTGCCAGCAGTCCCTGGACAGGGATAAACACTGAAGCTTTCTTT

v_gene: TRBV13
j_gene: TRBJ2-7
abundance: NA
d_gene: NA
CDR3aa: CASSLQGNEQYF
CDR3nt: TGTGCCAGCAGCTTACAGGGGAACGAGCAGTACTTC

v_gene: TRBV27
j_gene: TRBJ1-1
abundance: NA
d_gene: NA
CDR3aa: CASRDNANTEAFF
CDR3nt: TGTGCCAGCAGAGACAATGCGAACACTGAAGCTTTCTTT

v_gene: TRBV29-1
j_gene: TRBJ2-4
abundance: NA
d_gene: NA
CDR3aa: CSVGTPSDIQYF
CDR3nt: TGCAGCGTAGGGACACCAAGCGACATTCAGTACTTC

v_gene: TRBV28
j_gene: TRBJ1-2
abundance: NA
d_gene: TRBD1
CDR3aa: CASSRTGVGYGYTF
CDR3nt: TGTGCCAGCAGCCGCACAGGGGTCGGCTATGGCTACACCTTC

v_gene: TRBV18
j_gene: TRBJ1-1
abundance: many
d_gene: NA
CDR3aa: CASSLVGGQTEAFF
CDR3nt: TGTGCCAGCTCACTAGTGGGGGGGCAGACTGAAGCTTTCTTT

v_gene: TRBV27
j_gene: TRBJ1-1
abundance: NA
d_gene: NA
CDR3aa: CASTDNMNTEAFF
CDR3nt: TGTGCCAGCACTGACAACATGAACACTGAAGCTTTCTTT

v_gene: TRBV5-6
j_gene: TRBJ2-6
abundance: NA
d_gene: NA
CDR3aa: CASSFGVGANVLTF
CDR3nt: TGTGCCAGCAGCTTCGGGGTCGGGGCCAACGTCCTGACTTTC

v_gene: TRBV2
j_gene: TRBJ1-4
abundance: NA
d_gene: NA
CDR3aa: CASRPQGVANEKLFF
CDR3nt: TGTGCCAGCAGGCCTCAGGGTGTGGCTAATGAAAAACTGTTTTTT

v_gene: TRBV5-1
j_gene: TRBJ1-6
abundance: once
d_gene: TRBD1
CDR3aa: CASSLGQGRNSPLHF
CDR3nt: TGCGCCAGCAGCTTGGGACAGGGGCGCAATTCACCCCTCCACTTT

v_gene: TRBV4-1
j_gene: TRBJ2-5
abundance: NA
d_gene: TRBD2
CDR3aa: CASSLSTAGEETQYF
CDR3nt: TGCGCCAGCAGCCTCAGCACGGCGGGGGAGGAGACCCAGTACTTC

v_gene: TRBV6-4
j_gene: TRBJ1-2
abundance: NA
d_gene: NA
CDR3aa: CASSDSIRPGDVNYGYTF
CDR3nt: TGTGCCAGCAGTGACTCGATACGCCCAGGGGATGTGAACTATGGCTACACCTTC

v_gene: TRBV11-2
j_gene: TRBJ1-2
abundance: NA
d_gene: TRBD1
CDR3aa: CASNGGGDRASYGYTF
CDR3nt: TGTGCCAGCAACGGAGGGGGGGACAGGGCCTCCTATGGCTACACCTTC

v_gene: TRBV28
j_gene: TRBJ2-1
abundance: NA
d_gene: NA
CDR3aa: CASSTPEGVSYNEQFF
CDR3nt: TGTGCCAGCAGTACCCCCGAGGGAGTGTCCTACAATGAGCAGTTCTTC

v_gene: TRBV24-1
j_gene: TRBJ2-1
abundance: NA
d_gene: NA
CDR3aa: CATSLAESSYNEQFF
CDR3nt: TGTGCCACCAGCTTAGCAGAAAGCTCCTACAATGAGCAGTTCTTC

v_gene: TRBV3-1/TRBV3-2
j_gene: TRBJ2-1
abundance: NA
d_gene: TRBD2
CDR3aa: CASSPRLAQNNEQFF
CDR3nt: TGTGCCAGCAGCCCCCGACTAGCCCAAAACAATGAGCAGTTCTTC

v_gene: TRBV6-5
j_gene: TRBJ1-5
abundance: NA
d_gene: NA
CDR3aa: CASRRAGARNQPQHF
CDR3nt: TGTGCCAGCAGGCGCGCGGGGGCTAGGAATCAGCCCCAGCATTTT

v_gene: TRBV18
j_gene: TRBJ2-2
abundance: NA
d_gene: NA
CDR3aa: CASSPQGATGELFF
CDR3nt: TGTGCCAGCTCACCACAAGGGGCCACCGGGGAGCTGTTTTTT

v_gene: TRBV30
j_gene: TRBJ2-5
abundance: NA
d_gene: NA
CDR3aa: CAWSRQAQETQYF
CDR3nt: TGTGCCTGGAGTCGGCAGGCTCAAGAGACCCAGTACTTC

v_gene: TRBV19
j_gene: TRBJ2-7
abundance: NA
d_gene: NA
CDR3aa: CASSIDQGHNYEQYF
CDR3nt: TGTGCCAGTAGTATAGATCAGGGTCACAACTACGAGCAGTACTTC

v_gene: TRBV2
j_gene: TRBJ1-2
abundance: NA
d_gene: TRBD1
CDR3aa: CASSVSQGADTF
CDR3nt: TGTGCCAGCAGTGTATCACAGGGGGCTGACACCTTC